Below, 16 T cell receptor beta chains from the same sample are listed, as sequenced in a study of T cell clones after liver transplantation. Profiling relied on immunoSEQ multiplex PCR, and the TCRdb table lists in-frame clones only, not all of them. This sample has roughly 97,000 clones; 80% to 85% occur once, and the top ten carry roughly 0.9%. The specimen comprised CD4+ T cells from blood, sampled before liver transplant. The receptor set was obtained from a human donor who received a liver transplant.

The rearrangement uses TRBV6-5 and TRBJ2-6; 8 bases fit TRBD2. The CDR3 covers 16 residues. The ends lost 6 bases at V and 2 bases at J; junction bases unmatched: 6. From germline, CDR1 is MNHEY and CDR2 SVGAGI. CDR3 residues: CASSYGGAAGANVLTF. The CDR3 DNA reads TGTGCCAGCAGCTACGGGGGGGCAGCTGGGGCCAACGTCCTGACTTTC.

This sequence joins TRBV18 and TRBJ1-4; D uncertain. V was pared by 3 bases and J by 8 bases, with 16 bases between. The CDR3 extends over 15 amino acids. Germline V gene sequence: CDR1 KGHSH, CDR2 LQKENI. For the CDR3, the DNA is TGTGCCAGCTCACCGACCTACCGAGGCGAGGAAAAACTGTTTTTT. It is translated as CASSPTYRGEEKLFF. The entire variable domain, with the rest obtained from reference TRBV18 and TRBJ1-4, is as follows: NAGVMQNPRHLVRRRGQEARLRCSPMKGHSHVYWYRQLPEEGLKFMVYLQKENIIDESGMPKERFSAEFPKEGPSILRIQQVVRGDSAAYFCASSPTYRGEEKLFFGSGTQLSVL.

The CDR3 region has the DNA TGCGCCAGCAGCAGGGACAGAGCATACGGCTACACCTTC. This gives the protein CASSRDRAYGYTF. The chain uses TRBV4-1 and TRBJ1-2, with 7 bases lining up with TRBD1. The germline CDR1 and CDR2 sequences are MGHRA and YSYEKL. V shed 5 bases, J shed 8 bases, and the junction held 8 bases outside the gene matches. The CDR3 totals 13 residues.

The V gene is TRBV7-9, the J gene TRBJ1-5; D may be TRBD1 (6 bases). V lost 5 bases and J lost 5, with 13 bases in between. CDR1 and CDR2 from the germline V gene are SEHNR and FQNEAQ (reference sequence). The CDR3 is made up of 14 amino acids. The CDR3 sequence: CASSSGQKYQPQHF. The CDR3 DNA reads as TGTGCCAGCAGCAGCGGACAGAAATATCAGCCCCAGCATTTT.

The rearrangement uses TRBV10-1 and TRBJ1-1, with 8 bases lining up with TRBD1. V dropped 5 bases and J dropped 4; count of bases not matched to a gene: 3. The CDR3 totals 13 residues. The germline CDR1 and CDR2 sequences are WNHNN and SYGVQD (reference sequence). CDR3 in amino acids: CASSSTGGTEAFF. In DNA, the CDR3 is TGCGCCAGCAGTTCCACAGGGGGCACTGAAGCTTTCTTT.

The V gene is TRBV19, the J gene TRBJ1-5, with D hard to call. The CDR3 totals 16 residues. Per the germline V gene, CDR1 is LNHDA and CDR2 is SQIVND (reference sequence). V gave up 5 bases and J gave up 0 bases, with 14 bases separating them. The CDR3 is CASSDFWQSSNQPQHF. CDR3 bases: TGTGCCAGTAGTGATTTTTGGCAGTCTAGCAATCAGCCCCAGCATTTT.

The chain has TRBV6-5 and TRBJ2-7; a weak D match, TRBD2 (6 bases). This CDR3 is built from 15 residues. Germline V lookup: CDR1 MNHEY, CDR2 SVGAGI. The V gene lost 8 bases and the J gene lost 2 bases, with 19 bases spanning the gap. The CDR3 DNA sequence: TGTGCCAGCCGTGCCCTCAGCGGGCAGACCTACGAGCAGTACTTC. This gives the protein CASRALSGQTYEQYF.

The V call is TRBV7-3, the J call TRBJ2-2; D is unclear. Per germline, CDR1 SGHTA and CDR2 FQGTGA. The CDR3 has 12 residues. V lost 2 bases and J 7 bases, leaving 5 bases between the germline ends. CDR3 sequence: CASSLLNGELFF. DNA for the CDR3: TGTGCCAGCAGCTTACTGAACGGGGAGCTGTTTTTT.

This chain links TRBV6-6 with TRBJ1-1; TRBD1 matches 10 bases. The CDR3 length is 15 residues. The trim removed 7 bases at V and 5 bases at J, leaving 10 bases unmatched. Per germline, CDR1 MNHNY and CDR2 SVGAGI (reference sequence). The CDR3 spells CASKDRGTAETEAFF. The CDR3 DNA reads TGTGCCAGCAAGGACAGGGGGACCGCGGAGACTGAAGCTTTCTTT.

Only one count was recorded for this clone. This chain joins TRBV7-2 and TRBJ2-3; D ambiguous. The germline V and J ends were trimmed by 3 bases and 3 bases, with 1 base remaining between them. CDR3 length: 11 amino acids. CDR1 SGHTA and CDR2 FQGNSA come from the germline V gene. CDR3 amino acids: CASSFTDTQYF. The CDR3 bases are TGTGCCAGCAGCTTTACAGATACGCAGTATTTT.

This chain uses TRBV15 with TRBJ2-3, with 9 bases that match TRBD1. Germline CDR1 is LNHNV and CDR2 is YYDKDF (reference sequence). V was clipped by 2 bases and J by 3 bases; unmatched bases: 3. CDR3 length equals 15 residues. CDR3 amino acids: CATSRKQGATDTQYF. The CDR3, as DNA: TGTGCCACCAGCAGAAAACAGGGGGCTACAGATACGCAGTATTTT.

On this clone itself: The sample has other DNA sequences that encode this CDR3 too. The V call is TRBV27, the J call TRBJ2-6; maybe TRBD1 (5 bases). V was pared by 3 bases and J by 3 bases, with 9 bases between. Germline CDR1 reads MNHEY; CDR2 reads SMNVEV (reference sequence). This CDR3 is built from 15 residues. CDR3 bases: TGTGCCAGCAGTTTTAGGGGTTATGGGGCCAACGTCCTGACTTTC. Its translation is CASSFRGYGANVLTF.

The chain combines TRBV5-1 with TRBJ2-3; no reliable D call. From germline, CDR1 is SGHRS and CDR2 YFSETQ. V was cut by 0 bases and J by 2 bases, with 19 bases left in between. This CDR3 spans 18 amino acids. The CDR3 here is CASSLVGPSARNTDTQYF. The CDR3 bases are TGCGCCAGCAGCTTGGTGGGCCCCTCGGCGAGGAACACAGATACGCAGTATTTT.

This clone was picked up a small number of times. The gene calls are TRBV7-9 and TRBJ2-7, with TRBD1 matching 7 bases. The V segment lost 0 bases and the J segment 5 bases; nucleotides outside the gene matches: 16. CDR1 is SEHNR and CDR2 is FQNEAQ in the germline V gene (reference sequence). CDR3 length: 18 amino acids. The CDR3 sequence is CASSLAKSGVGGWDEQYF. DNA of the CDR3: TGTGCCAGCAGCTTAGCAAAGTCGGGCGTAGGGGGCTGGGACGAGCAGTACTTC.

The chain couples TRBV11-2 to TRBJ1-5; no clear D gene. This CDR3 has 13 amino acids. Germline CDR1 and CDR2: SGHAT and FQNNGV. Trimming removed 4 bases from V and 0 bases from J, with 4 bases in between. The CDR3 loop reads CASSSYSNQPQHF. The DNA for the CDR3 is TGTGCCAGCAGCTCTTATAGCAATCAGCCCCAGCATTTT.

The chain links TRBV6-6 to TRBJ1-1, with a possible D match to TRBD1 (6 bases). The length of the CDR3 is 15 residues. V shed 6 bases and J shed 0 bases, with 14 bases lying between them. In germline, CDR1 is MNHNY, CDR2 SVGAGI (reference sequence). DNA of the CDR3: TGTGCCAGCAGAGAGGGACACCCCATGAACACTGAAGCTTTCTTT. Protein: CASREGHPMNTEAFF.